This is a list of T cell receptor beta chains from one sample in a study of blood T cell repertoires in COVID-19. The repertoire was sequenced with immunoSEQ multiplex PCR; TCRdb's copy has only in-frame clones and lacks some. The profile shows around 220,000 clones, 80% of them singletons. What was sequenced was PBMCs or T cells enriched from blood (not recorded which). These receptors came from a woman between 35 and 50 years old with acute COVID-19. The CDR3 runs from the conserved cysteine through the conserved F or W. Each record gives: D gene, V gene, clone size, J gene, CDR3 length, CDR3 DNA, CDR3 protein. The D gene is left open where the match is weak. A row's size may be missing; if present it is once, few, many or a size class.

D gene: TRBD2; V gene: TRBV2; clone size: once; J gene: TRBJ2-3; CDR3 length: 15; CDR3 DNA: TGTGCCAGCTCACTAGCGGGGGGAACCACAGATACGCAGTATTTT; CDR3 protein: CASSLAGGTTDTQYF
D gene: -; V gene: TRBV28; clone size: -; J gene: TRBJ1-1; CDR3 length: 13; CDR3 DNA: TGTGCCAGCAGTTCCCGACAGGCGACCGAGGCTTTCTTT; CDR3 protein: CASSSRQATEAFF
D gene: -; V gene: TRBV29-1; clone size: -; J gene: TRBJ2-5; CDR3 length: 16; CDR3 DNA: TGCAGCGTTGAGGCCGTAAGAACAGGGCCTTCGGAGACCCAGTACTTC; CDR3 protein: CSVEAVRTGPSETQYF
D gene: -; V gene: TRBV2; clone size: -; J gene: TRBJ1-1; CDR3 length: 12; CDR3 DNA: TGTGCCAGCAGGGTACAGGGCGCTGAAGCTTTCTTT; CDR3 protein: CASRVQGAEAFF
D gene: TRBD2; V gene: TRBV5-1; clone size: -; J gene: TRBJ2-1; CDR3 length: 13; CDR3 DNA: TGCGCCAGCAGCTTGGCAGGGCCGGGAGGGCAGTTCTTC; CDR3 protein: CASSLAGPGGQFF
D gene: TRBD1; V gene: TRBV18; clone size: few; J gene: TRBJ2-7; CDR3 length: 14; CDR3 DNA: TGTGCCAGCTCACCACCGGGACAGGGGTACGAGCAGTACTTC; CDR3 protein: CASSPPGQGYEQYF
D gene: -; V gene: TRBV30; clone size: -; J gene: TRBJ1-3; CDR3 length: 15; CDR3 DNA: TGTGCCTGGAGTGCAGGACTGCACTCTGGAAACACCATATATTTT; CDR3 protein: CAWSAGLHSGNTIYF
D gene: TRBD1; V gene: TRBV19; clone size: once; J gene: TRBJ1-1; CDR3 length: 16; CDR3 DNA: TGTGCCAGTAGTATGGTGCAGGGGGCGCGGAACACTGAAGCTTTCTTT; CDR3 protein: CASSMVQGARNTEAFF
D gene: TRBD1; V gene: TRBV10-3; clone size: -; J gene: TRBJ2-4; CDR3 length: 13; CDR3 DNA: TGTGCCACGAAGGACAGGGGAGAAAACATTCAGTACTTC; CDR3 protein: CATKDRGENIQYF
D gene: TRBD1; V gene: TRBV29-1; clone size: few; J gene: TRBJ1-3; CDR3 length: 13; CDR3 DNA: TGCAGCGTTGGGACAGGGCGAGGAAACACCATATATTTT; CDR3 protein: CSVGTGRGNTIYF
D gene: -; V gene: TRBV9; clone size: -; J gene: TRBJ1-6; CDR3 length: 14; CDR3 DNA: TGTGCCAGCAGCGTAGGAGGCGTCTCTTCACCCCTCCACTTT; CDR3 protein: CASSVGGVSSPLHF
D gene: -; V gene: TRBV6-1; clone size: few; J gene: TRBJ1-2; CDR3 length: 14; CDR3 DNA: TGTGCCAGCAGTGAAAGAGTGTGGGGCGATGGCTACACCTTC; CDR3 protein: CASSERVWGDGYTF
D gene: -; V gene: TRBV30; clone size: -; J gene: TRBJ1-4; CDR3 length: 12; CDR3 DNA: TGTGCCTGGAAAGACTCGGGAGAAAAACTGTTTTTT; CDR3 protein: CAWKDSGEKLFF
D gene: -; V gene: TRBV6-5; clone size: -; J gene: TRBJ1-2; CDR3 length: 15; CDR3 DNA: TGTGCCAGTAGAAGTTCAGGGGAGCCCCGTGCGGGCTACACCTTC; CDR3 protein: CASRSSGEPRAGYTF
D gene: TRBD1; V gene: TRBV29-1; clone size: -; J gene: TRBJ1-2; CDR3 length: 12; CDR3 DNA: TGCAGCGTCCCGACAGGGTTCTATGGCTACACCTTC; CDR3 protein: CSVPTGFYGYTF
D gene: -; V gene: TRBV19; clone size: -; J gene: TRBJ2-7; CDR3 length: 14; CDR3 DNA: TGTGCCAGTAGTCCAGGGCCGCCCCCCTACGAGCAGTACTTC; CDR3 protein: CASSPGPPPYEQYF
D gene: TRBD1; V gene: TRBV6-2/TRBV6-3; clone size: -; J gene: TRBJ2-5; CDR3 length: 16; CDR3 DNA: TGTGCCAGCAGTTACGTTAGGGGACAGATCCAAGAGACCCAGTACTTC; CDR3 protein: CASSYVRGQIQETQYF
D gene: TRBD1; V gene: TRBV10-3; clone size: few; J gene: TRBJ1-1; CDR3 length: 14; CDR3 DNA: TGTGCCATCAGCTCGGGACAGGGGTCGACTGAAGCTTTCTTT; CDR3 protein: CAISSGQGSTEAFF
D gene: TRBD2; V gene: TRBV28; clone size: once; J gene: TRBJ2-4; CDR3 length: 17; CDR3 DNA: TGTGCCAGCAGTTCAACTAGCGGGAGACTTCTTGGGGACATTCAGTACTTC; CDR3 protein: CASSSTSGRLLGDIQYF
D gene: -; V gene: TRBV7-9; clone size: -; J gene: TRBJ2-1; CDR3 length: 13; CDR3 DNA: TGTGCCAGCTCAAAGGGGGACTACAATGAGCAGTTCTTC; CDR3 protein: CASSKGDYNEQFF
D gene: TRBD2; V gene: TRBV27; clone size: -; J gene: TRBJ2-7; CDR3 length: 17; CDR3 DNA: TGTGCCAGCAGTCAAACCTTTCTCGGGACTACTTTATACGAGCAGTACTTC; CDR3 protein: CASSQTFLGTTLYEQYF
D gene: TRBD1; V gene: TRBV3-1/TRBV3-2; clone size: -; J gene: TRBJ1-2; CDR3 length: 14; CDR3 DNA: TGTGCCAGCAGCCCGCTGACAGGGAGCTATGGCTACACCTTC; CDR3 protein: CASSPLTGSYGYTF
D gene: -; V gene: TRBV6-5; clone size: -; J gene: TRBJ2-1; CDR3 length: 14; CDR3 DNA: TGTGCCAGCAGTAGGAGGGGGGGCGGGAATGAGCAGTTCTTC; CDR3 protein: CASSRRGGGNEQFF
D gene: -; V gene: TRBV19; clone size: -; J gene: TRBJ1-5; CDR3 length: 17; CDR3 DNA: TGTGCCAGTAGTATGGCCCCGGCGGGGTGGGGGGATCAGCCCCAGCATTTT; CDR3 protein: CASSMAPAGWGDQPQHF
D gene: TRBD1; V gene: TRBV5-4; clone size: -; J gene: TRBJ2-5; CDR3 length: 14; CDR3 DNA: TGTGCCAGCAGCTCAAAGGGGGCTGTGGAGACCCAGTACTTC; CDR3 protein: CASSSKGAVETQYF